Sequencing of this T cell receptor beta chain was carried out in a study of shared clonotypes between healthy human individuals. Whole-study results and caveats: Richness estimates generally favored naive over memory subsets.

The CDR3 totals 15 residues. In germline, CDR1 is MNHEY, CDR2 SVGAGI. V was shortened by 2 bases and J by 1 base, with 9 bases between the two germline ends. To note about this clone: Its antigen is undetermined. The same CDR3 is also encoded by other DNA sequences in this sample.

Method: immunoSEQ multiplex PCR; TCRdb's copy keeps in-frame clones and lacks some. The sample shows around 2,000,000 clones, 85% to 95% of them seen only once. The specimen sequenced was naive CD4+ T cells sorted from blood. As to subset: CD45RA+ positively selected. The rearrangement joins TRBV6-5 to TRBJ1-5; no reliable D call. The receptor was isolated from a man between 18 and 29 years old in good health. In nucleotides, the CDR3 is TGTGCCAGCAGTTACGACTCTCGGAGCAATCAGCCCCAGCATTTT. Protein: CASSYDSRSNQPQHF.